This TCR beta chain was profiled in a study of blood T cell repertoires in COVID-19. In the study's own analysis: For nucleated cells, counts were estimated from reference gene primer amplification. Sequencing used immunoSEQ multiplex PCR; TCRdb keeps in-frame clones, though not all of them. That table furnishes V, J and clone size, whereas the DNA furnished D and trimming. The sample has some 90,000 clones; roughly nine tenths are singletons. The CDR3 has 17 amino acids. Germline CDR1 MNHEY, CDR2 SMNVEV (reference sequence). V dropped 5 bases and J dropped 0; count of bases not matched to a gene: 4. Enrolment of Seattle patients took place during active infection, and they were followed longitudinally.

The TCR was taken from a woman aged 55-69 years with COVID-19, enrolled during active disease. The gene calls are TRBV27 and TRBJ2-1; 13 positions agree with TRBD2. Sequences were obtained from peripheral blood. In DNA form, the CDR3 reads TGTGCCAGCAGTCCCCGACTAGCGGGGGGCTCCTACAATGAGCAGTTCTTC. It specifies CASSPRLAGGSYNEQFF.